The subject of this entry is one T cell receptor (beta chain). Its antigen is not known. The data stem from a study of CD8 T cells in ankylosing spondylitis. Study-level findings and limits: Certain motif variants had earlier appeared in reactive arthritis synovial fluid and blood. As reported, disease-linked clones showed significant enrichment in matched ankylosing spondylitis synovial fluid. A TCR beta motif made of eight highly homologous variants seemed typical of ankylosing spondylitis blood. Within peripheral blood, clones linked to disease were CD8+ and relatively rare.

MiXCR, run by TCRdb on the 5' RACE reads, gives a single entry per CDR3 protein. The sample consists of under 250,000 distinct CDR3 sequences, around 11% of them appearing once. Germline V gives CDR1 MGHDK, CDR2 SYGVNS. V shed 3 bases and J 8 bases; nucleotides not matched to a gene: 10. The CDR3 loop spans 15 amino acids. The chain carries TRBV25-1 and TRBJ2-1; 7 bases are shared with TRBD1. Sequenced material: blood, either unsorted or a sorted T cell fraction (not recorded which). The origin of this receptor is a male donor with ankylosing spondylitis or in good health (not recorded which). The CDR3 is CASSDPGQPGYEQFF. The CDR3 DNA follows: TGTGCCAGCAGTGACCCGGGACAGCCGGGCTATGAGCAGTTCTTC.